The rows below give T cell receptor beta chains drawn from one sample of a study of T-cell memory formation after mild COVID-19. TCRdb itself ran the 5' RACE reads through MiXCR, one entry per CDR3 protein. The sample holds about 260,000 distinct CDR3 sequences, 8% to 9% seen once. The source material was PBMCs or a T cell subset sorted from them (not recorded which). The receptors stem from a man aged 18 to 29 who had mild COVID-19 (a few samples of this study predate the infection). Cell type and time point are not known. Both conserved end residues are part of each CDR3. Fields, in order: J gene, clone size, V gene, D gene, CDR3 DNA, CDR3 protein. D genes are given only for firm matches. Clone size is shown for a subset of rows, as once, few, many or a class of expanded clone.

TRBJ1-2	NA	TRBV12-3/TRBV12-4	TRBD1	TGTGCCAGCAGTTGGGACAGTTCCAACTATGGCTACACCTTC	CASSWDSSNYGYTF
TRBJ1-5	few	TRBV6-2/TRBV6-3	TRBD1	TGTGCCAGCAGTCCGGGACTCAGGGGGGATCAGCCCCAGCATTTT	CASSPGLRGDQPQHF
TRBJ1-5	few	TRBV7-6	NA	TGTGCCAGCAGCTCCACAGGGTCTCAGCCCCAGCATTTT	CASSSTGSQPQHF
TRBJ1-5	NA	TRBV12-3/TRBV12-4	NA	TGTGCCAGCAGCCCCCCCCGGCAGCCCCAGCATTTT	CASSPPRQPQHF
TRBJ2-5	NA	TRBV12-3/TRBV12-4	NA	TGTGCCAACGGGCGGGCCCTGGAGACCCAGTACTTC	CANGRALETQYF
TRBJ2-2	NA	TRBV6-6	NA	TGTGCCAGCAGTTACTCGTATCCGGGGGCGCGGTCGGACACCGGGGAGCTGTTTTTT	CASSYSYPGARSDTGELFF
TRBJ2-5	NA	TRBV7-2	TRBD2	TGTGCCAGCAGCCGACAGGGGACTAGCGGGGGGGCCCGGGAGACCCAGTACTTC	CASSRQGTSGGARETQYF
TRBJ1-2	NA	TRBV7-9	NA	TGTGCCAGCAGCCCAGAGCGGGAAGCCTACACCTTC	CASSPEREAYTF
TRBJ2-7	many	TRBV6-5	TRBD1	TGTGCCAGCAGTTACGCCGGGACAGGGTTCTACGAGCAGTACTTC	CASSYAGTGFYEQYF
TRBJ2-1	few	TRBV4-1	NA	TGCGCCAGCAGCCTGTTACGACAGACGACTCTCGATGAGCAGTTCTTC	CASSLLRQTTLDEQFF
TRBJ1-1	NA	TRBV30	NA	TGTGCCTGGAGTAATGCGCGGATCGGAACTGAAGCTTTCTTT	CAWSNARIGTEAFF
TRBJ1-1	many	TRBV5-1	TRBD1	TGCGCCAGCAGCTTGGTGGGACAGGGGGTGGGCGACACTGAAGCTTTCTTT	CASSLVGQGVGDTEAFF
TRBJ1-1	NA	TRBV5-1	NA	TGCGCCAGCAGCTTGGCCGGGGGGCAGGCTGAAGCTTTCTTT	CASSLAGGQAEAFF
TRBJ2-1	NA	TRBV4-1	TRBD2	TGCGCCAGCAACCGACTAGCGGGGGGCCCCTACAATGAGCAGTTCTTC	CASNRLAGGPYNEQFF
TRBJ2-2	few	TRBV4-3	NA	TGCGCCAGCAGCCCTTTGGGGGTCCTGAACACCGGGGAGCTGTTTTTT	CASSPLGVLNTGELFF
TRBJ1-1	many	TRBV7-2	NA	TGTGCCAGCAGCTTAGCCAAGTGGCACACTGAAGCTTTCTTT	CASSLAKWHTEAFF
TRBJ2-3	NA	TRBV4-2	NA	TGTGCCAGCAGCCAAGACGTCGTTGGAGGGGACACAGATACGCAGTATTTT	CASSQDVVGGDTDTQYF
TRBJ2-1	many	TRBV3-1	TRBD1	TGTGCCAGCAGCTCAGGGGGCCGGGAGCAGTTCTTC	CASSSGGREQFF
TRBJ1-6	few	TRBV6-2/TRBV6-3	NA	TGTGCCAGCAGTTACTCGCAGGGGTGGAGTTCACCCCTCCACTTT	CASSYSQGWSSPLHF
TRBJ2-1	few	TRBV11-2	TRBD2	TGTGCCAGCAGCGCCCGACTAGCGGGGGGGACCTACAATGAGCAGTTCTTC	CASSARLAGGTYNEQFF
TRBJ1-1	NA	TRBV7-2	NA	TGTGCCAGCAGCTTAGCCTTAGGGACCCAGTACACTGAAGCTTTCTTT	CASSLALGTQYTEAFF
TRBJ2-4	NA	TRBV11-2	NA	TGTGCCAGCAGCTTCGGTCACAATTACAAAAACATTCAGTACTTC	CASSFGHNYKNIQYF
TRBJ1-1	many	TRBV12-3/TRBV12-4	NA	TGTGCCAGCACTCGCTCCTGGGACACTGAAGCTTTCTTT	CASTRSWDTEAFF
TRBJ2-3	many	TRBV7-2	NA	TGTGCCAGCAGTGGAGCAGGGGATACGCAGTATTTT	CASSGAGDTQYF
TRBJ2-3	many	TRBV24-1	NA	TGTGCCACCAGTGATCCTAGCACAGATACGCAGTATTTT	CATSDPSTDTQYF
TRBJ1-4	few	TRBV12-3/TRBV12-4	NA	TGTGCCAGCAGTTTTGGTGCAACTAATGAAAAACTGTTTTTT	CASSFGATNEKLFF
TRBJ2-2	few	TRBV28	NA	TGTGCCAGCGTGGGGTTGCCCGGGGAGCTGTTTTTT	CASVGLPGELFF
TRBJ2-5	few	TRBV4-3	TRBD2	TGCGCCAGCAGCCAAAGGGCTAGCGGGGGTCAAGAGACCCAGTACTTC	CASSQRASGGQETQYF
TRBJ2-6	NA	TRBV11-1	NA	TGTGCCAGCAGCTTAGATATCTCTGGGGCCAACGTCCTGACTTTC	CASSLDISGANVLTF
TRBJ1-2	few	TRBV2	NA	TGTGCCAGCGGGGGCGGGGGCAGTTATGGCTACACCTTC	CASGGGGSYGYTF
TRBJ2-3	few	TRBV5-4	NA	TGTGCCAGCAGCCAGCACGGTCGTGGAGATACGCAGTATTTT	CASSQHGRGDTQYF
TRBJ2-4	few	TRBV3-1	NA	TGTGCCAGCAGCCAACGAGGGGGCAAAAACATTCAGTACTTC	CASSQRGGKNIQYF
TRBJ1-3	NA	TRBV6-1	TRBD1	TGTGCCAGCAGTTGGACAGGGGGATACACCATATATTTT	CASSWTGGYTIYF
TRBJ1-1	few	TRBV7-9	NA	TGTGCCAGCAGCTTAGCGCTCAAGGTGTTAGGGAACACTGAAGCTTTCTTT	CASSLALKVLGNTEAFF
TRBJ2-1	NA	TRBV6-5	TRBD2	TGTGCCAGCAGAAACATAGCGGGAACCTACAATGAGCAGTTCTTC	CASRNIAGTYNEQFF
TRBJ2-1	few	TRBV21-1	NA	TGTGCCAGCAGCAAAGCCGGCTACCTCTTCTCCTCCTACAATGAGCAGTTCTTC	CASSKAGYLFSSYNEQFF
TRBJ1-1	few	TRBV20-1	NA	TGCAGTGCTCGACCCCCGACCGATGAAGCTTTCTTT	CSARPPTDEAFF
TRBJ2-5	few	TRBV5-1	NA	TGCGCCAGCAGCTTGGGGCAGCCGGAGTGGGAGACCCAGTACTTC	CASSLGQPEWETQYF
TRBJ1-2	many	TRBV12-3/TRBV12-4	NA	TGTGCCAGCAGGGACGAGGACGGTGCTGGAGGCTACACCTTC	CASRDEDGAGGYTF
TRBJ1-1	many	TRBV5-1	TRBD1	TGCGCCAGCAGCCCACCCCGACAGGGCTCTGAAGCTTTCTTT	CASSPPRQGSEAFF